This passage covers 21 T cell receptor beta chains from one sample sequenced in a study of CD8+ T cells in alopecia areata. RNA extraction and reverse transcription yielded cDNA as sequencing template. Measured with immunoSEQ multiplex PCR; TCRdb has only the in-frame clones, and not every one. The data contain about 160,000 clones, more than 40% of them seen just once; the ten biggest clones take up about 6.4%. Sequencing used CD4+ T cells sorted from blood. These receptors all stem from a human donor with alopecia areata.

The V gene is TRBV6-5, the J gene TRBJ2-7; D is perhaps TRBD1 or TRBD2 (5 bases each). Germline values: CDR1 MNHEY, CDR2 SVGAGI. CDR3 size: 11 residues. The V end lost 6 bases, the J end lost 6 bases, and 9 bases lay between the germline ends. The CDR3 loop is CASRTGREQYF. The CDR3 region has the DNA TGTGCCAGCAGGACGGGGCGCGAGCAGTACTTC.

The chain joins TRBV28 to TRBJ2-5; D gene ambiguous. Deletions cut 6 bases from V and 2 bases from J, with 7 bases between. Germline V CDR1 and CDR2: MDHEN, SYDVKM. There are 12 residues in the CDR3. CDR3 DNA sequence: TGTGCCAGCAGAACAGTGCAAGAGACCCAGTACTTC. It is translated as CASRTVQETQYF.

The chain uses TRBV4-1 and TRBJ2-4, with TRBD2 matching over 7 bases. V lost 4 bases to trimming and J lost 3 bases; unmatched junction nucleotides: 12. The CDR3 has 17 amino acids. Germline V CDR1 and CDR2: MGHRA, YSYEKL. The CDR3 protein is CASSRNMGGNDKNIQYF. CDR3 DNA sequence: TGCGCCAGCAGCCGAAATATGGGAGGGAACGACAAAAACATTCAGTACTTC.

This clone turned up a few times. The chain is built from TRBV19 and TRBJ2-5; possibly TRBD2 for D (6 bases). This CDR3 contains 17 residues. Germline V lookup: CDR1 LNHDA, CDR2 SQIVND (reference sequence). V shed 4 bases and J shed 7 bases, with 25 bases lying between them. The CDR3: CASSTLQDWAGPATQYF. In DNA form, the CDR3 reads TGTGCCAGTAGTACGCTCCAAGACTGGGCGGGACCAGCGACCCAGTACTTC.

This chain joins TRBV6-1 and TRBJ2-5; 7 bases line up with TRBD2. The CDR3 length is 14 residues. Trimming took 10 bases from V and 2 from J; bases not matched to a gene: 10. Germline-derived CDR1 and CDR2 are MNHNS and SASEGT. The CDR3 sequence: CATNQRGGQETQYF. In DNA form, the CDR3 reads TGTGCCACAAACCAGCGGGGCGGTCAAGAGACCCAGTACTTC.

The chain has TRBV5-1 and TRBJ2-7; perhaps TRBD2 as D (6 bases). Germline CDR1 reads SGHRS; CDR2 reads YFSETQ. The ends were cut back, 0 bases at V and 6 bases at J, with 16 bases in the middle. CDR3 length: 15 amino acids. CDR3 loop: CASSLELAQWFEQYF. The CDR3 DNA is TGCGCCAGCAGCTTGGAACTAGCCCAGTGGTTCGAGCAGTACTTC.

V gene TRBV29-1 combines with J gene TRBJ1-1; D possibly corresponds to TRBD1 (5 bases). CDR3 length: 12 amino acids. V was trimmed by 4 bases and J by 1 base, leaving 7 bases between them. Per the germline V gene, CDR1 is SQVTM and CDR2 is ANQGSEA. CDR3 DNA sequence: TGCAGCGTTGCAGGGAAGAACACTGAAGCTTTCTTT. It translates to CSVAGKNTEAFF.

Note on this clone: Other DNA sequences from this sample encode an identical CDR3 as well. The chain links TRBV5-1 to TRBJ2-2; no clear D gene. Trimming took 1 base from V and 4 from J, leaving 5 bases between them. The CDR3 extends over 13 amino acids. The germline gives CDR1 SGHRS, CDR2 YFSETQ. CDR3 nucleotide sequence: TGCGCCAGCAGCTTGACGGGCACCGGGGAGCTGTTTTTT. It yields the protein CASSLTGTGELFF.

This clone came up once. The V call is TRBV29-1, the J call TRBJ2-3; TRBD2 aligns across 7 bases. The CDR3 runs to 13 residues. V lost 7 bases, J lost 2 bases, and 6 bases stayed unmatched. CDR1 is SQVTM and CDR2 is ANQGSEA in the germline V gene. CDR3 protein: CSASSGNTDTQYF. In DNA, the CDR3 is TGCAGCGCCTCAAGCGGGAACACAGATACGCAGTATTTT.

The CDR3: CASSPGGLSGNTIYF. For the CDR3, the DNA is TGTGCCAGCAGTCCCGGGGGACTGTCTGGAAACACCATATATTTT. This sequence joins TRBV6-5 and TRBJ1-3; TRBD1 is a possible D gene (5 bases). The V gene's germline CDR1 is MNHEY and CDR2 SVGAGI. This CDR3 comprises 15 residues. Trimming removed 5 bases at V and 1 base at J, with 12 bases between.

The chain joins TRBV25-1 to TRBJ2-1; TRBD2 agrees at 11 bases. Germline V gene data show CDR1 as MGHDK and CDR2 as SYGVNS. V trimming: 2 bases; J trimming: 8 bases; junction bases outside the gene matches: 2. This CDR3 region has 14 residues. The CDR3 is CASSETSGSHEQFF. The DNA for the CDR3 is TGTGCCAGCAGTGAAACTAGCGGGAGCCATGAGCAGTTCTTC.

This clone has a single count. The V gene is TRBV28, the J gene TRBJ1-5; the D gene is possibly TRBD1 (5 bases). The CDR3 extends over 12 amino acids. In germline, CDR1 is MDHEN, CDR2 SYDVKM. V dropped 8 bases and J dropped 5 bases, with 10 bases sitting between them. In nucleotides, the CDR3 is TGTGCCAGCGTGGGGGGGGATCAGCCCCAGCATTTT. It encodes CASVGGDQPQHF.

The V gene is TRBV29-1, the J gene TRBJ2-7; D gene uncertain. This CDR3 comprises 13 residues. The V gene's germline CDR1 is SQVTM and CDR2 ANQGSEA. V was shortened by 3 bases and J by 1 base, with 10 bases between the two germline ends. The DNA for the CDR3 is TGCAGCGTTGAGGTTAGTTCTTCCTACGAGCAGTACTTC. This gives the protein CSVEVSSSYEQYF.

This sequence joins TRBV28 and TRBJ2-5; no reliable D call. The ends were cut back, 3 bases at V and 5 bases at J, with 13 bases in the middle. The CDR3 totals 14 residues. Germline V CDR1 and CDR2: MDHEN, SYDVKM. The DNA of the CDR3 is TGTGCCAGCAGTTTTGTAGGGCCAAGTGAGACCCAGTACTTC. This gives the protein CASSFVGPSETQYF. The full variable domain, completed using reference TRBV28 and TRBJ2-5, is DVKVTQSSRYLVKRTGEKVFLECVQDMDHENMFWYRQDPGLGLRLIYFSYDVKMKEKGDIPEGYSVSREKKERFSLILESASTNQTSMYLCASSFVGPSETQYFGPGTRLLVL.

V gene TRBV4-2 combines with J gene TRBJ2-1, with TRBD2 matching 10 bases. Per germline, CDR1 LGHNA and CDR2 YNFKEQ. V lost 0 bases, J lost 4 bases, and 3 bases stayed unmatched. The CDR3 totals 16 residues. As DNA, the CDR3 is TGTGCCAGCAGCCAAGACTGGACTAGCGGATACAATGAGCAGTTCTTC. Protein product: CASSQDWTSGYNEQFF.

The rearrangement uses TRBV29-1 and TRBJ2-3; D uncertain. CDR3 size: 12 residues. The ends were cut back, 8 bases at V and 3 bases at J, with 12 bases in the middle. CDR1 and CDR2 from the germline V gene are SQVTM and ANQGSEA. CDR3 nucleotide sequence: TGCAGCACCCTAAAGGTGACAGATACGCAGTATTTT. This sequence encodes CSTLKVTDTQYF.

This rearrangement joins TRBV4-2 to TRBJ2-1; TRBD2 matches 7 bases. This CDR3 has 16 amino acids. The V gene end was trimmed by 0 bases and the J gene end by 9 bases; junction bases not matched to a gene: 11. Germline lookup yields CDR1 LGHNA and CDR2 YNFKEQ. CDR3 in amino acids: CASSQDQLAELGEQFF. The CDR3, as DNA: TGTGCCAGCAGCCAAGATCAGCTAGCGGAGTTGGGTGAGCAGTTCTTC.

The CDR3 DNA reads as TGTGCCAGCAGCTTAACGGGACAGTACAATGAGCAGTTCTTC. Residues: CASSLTGQYNEQFF. V gene TRBV7-3 combines with J gene TRBJ2-1; 7 nucleotides agree with TRBD1. CDR1 is SGHTA, CDR2 FQGTGA, per germline. The CDR3 is made up of 14 amino acids. The V and J ends lost 0 bases and 4 bases, in that order; junction bases with no gene match: 0.

The rearrangement uses TRBV7-8 and TRBJ2-2; D may be TRBD1 or TRBD2 (5 bases each). This CDR3 spans 15 amino acids. V lost 5 bases, J lost 1 base, and 11 bases lay in between. CDR1 and CDR2 (germline): SGHVS, FQNEAQ. CDR3 sequence reads: CASSGTALNTGELFF. Written as DNA, the CDR3 is TGTGCCAGCAGCGGGACGGCTCTGAACACCGGGGAGCTGTTTTTT.

The genes are TRBV5-1 and TRBJ1-2; a weak D match, TRBD1 (5 bases). CDR1 SGHRS and CDR2 YFSETQ come from the germline V gene. V dropped 3 bases and J dropped 8 bases, with 11 bases sitting between them. CDR3 size: 12 residues. CDR3 DNA sequence: TGCGCCAGCAGCTCCCAGACAGTAGGCTACACCTTC. Its protein product is CASSSQTVGYTF.

The chain joins TRBV4-1 to TRBJ1-2; D is ambiguous. The germline V and J ends were trimmed by 0 bases and 8 bases, with 13 bases remaining between them. The CDR3 contains 14 residues. The germline V gene encodes CDR1 MGHRA and CDR2 YSYEKL. The CDR3 DNA reads as TGCGCCAGCAGCCAAGATTTCGTAGTAGGGGGCTACACCTTC. Its protein is CASSQDFVVGGYTF.